The 8 T cell receptor beta chains reported below all come from one sample, sequenced in a study of blood T cells in healthy people across ages. Then a second PCR, running roughly 7 to 11 cycles, was carried out with a sample-barcoded 5' primer and a J-beta primer mix. MiXCR, applied by TCRdb to the 5' RACE reads, yields one record per CDR3 protein. Of hundreds of thousands of distinct CDR3 sequences listed, around 50% are singletons. Material: blood. The receptors shown here come from a man at least 80 years old in good health.

The genes are TRBV10-3 and TRBJ1-2; D not certain. V was pared by 2 bases and J by 8 bases, with 12 bases between. The CDR3 is 13 residues long. Germline V gene sequence: CDR1 ENHRY, CDR2 SYGVKD. CDR3: CAISERASGGYTF. The CDR3 nucleotides are TGTGCCATCAGTGAGAGGGCCAGCGGGGGCTACACCTTC.

V and J are TRBV20-1 and TRBJ2-4; 10 bases align to TRBD1. The DNA end is a closer match to TRBJ2-7, so the J assignment may be wrong. The CDR3 is made up of 13 amino acids. Germline V CDR1 and CDR2: DFQATT, SNEGSKA (reference sequence). CDR3 nucleotides: TGCAGTGCTGCGACAGGGGGCTTAAACGAGCAGTACTTC. It is translated as CSAATGGLNEQYF.

This clonotype came up many times. The chain couples TRBV6-6 to TRBJ2-7; D is perhaps TRBD2 (6 bases). Trimming took 8 bases from V and 6 from J, leaving 14 bases between them. The CDR3 loop spans 12 amino acids. Germline lookup yields CDR1 MNHNY and CDR2 SVGAGI (reference sequence). CDR3 bases: TGTGCCAGCGGCATAGGGACTTGCGAGCAGTACTTC. Its protein product is CASGIGTCEQYF.

In this sample, this clonotype turned up a few times. The chain has TRBV28 and TRBJ2-7; 11 nucleotides match TRBD1. J lost 3 bases, V lost 6 bases, and 7 bases had no gene match. Germline loops: CDR1 MDHEN, CDR2 SYDVKM. The CDR3 runs 15 residues. CDR3 in DNA: TGTGCCAGCAGGATCCCCGGGACAGGGGGCTACGAGCAGTACTTC. Protein product: CASRIPGTGGYEQYF.

The chain joins TRBV7-2 to TRBJ2-5, with 8 bases fitting TRBD2. This CDR3 comprises 16 residues. Germline V gives CDR1 SGHTA, CDR2 FQGNSA. The V segment lost 4 bases and the J segment 2 bases; nucleotides outside the gene matches: 9. In DNA, the CDR3 is TGTGCCAGCAGCTGGCGGGGCGGGGGGTCGCAAGAGACCCAGTACTTC. It codes for CASSWRGGGSQETQYF.

The J gene is TRBJ2-7, the V gene TRBV2; D not resolved. The germline V gene encodes CDR1 SNHLY and CDR2 FYNNEI. The V end was cut by 6 bases, the J end by 0 bases, with 12 bases between. The CDR3 contains 14 residues. Here the CDR3 reads CASRPLLNSYEQYF. The CDR3 DNA follows: TGTGCCAGCAGACCGCTACTGAACTCCTACGAGCAGTACTTC.

J is TRBJ1-2 and V is TRBV21-1; the table's D call, TRBD1, was not checked against the DNA. TRBV21-1 represents a pseudogene. The CDR3 runs to 17 residues. The CDR3 nucleotides read TGTGCCAGCAGCAAAGATGGGATGACAGGTTCTAACTATGGCTACACCTTC. Protein product: CASSKDGMTGSNYGYTF.

V and J are TRBV7-9 and TRBJ2-5; D gene unclear. The CDR3 is 13 residues long. Germline V CDR1 and CDR2: SEHNR, FQNEAQ (reference sequence). Trimming removed 2 bases at V and 2 bases at J, with 6 bases between. CDR3 nucleotide sequence: TGTGCCAGCAGCTTACTCCCTCAAGAGACCCAGTACTTC. Amino acids: CASSLLPQETQYF.